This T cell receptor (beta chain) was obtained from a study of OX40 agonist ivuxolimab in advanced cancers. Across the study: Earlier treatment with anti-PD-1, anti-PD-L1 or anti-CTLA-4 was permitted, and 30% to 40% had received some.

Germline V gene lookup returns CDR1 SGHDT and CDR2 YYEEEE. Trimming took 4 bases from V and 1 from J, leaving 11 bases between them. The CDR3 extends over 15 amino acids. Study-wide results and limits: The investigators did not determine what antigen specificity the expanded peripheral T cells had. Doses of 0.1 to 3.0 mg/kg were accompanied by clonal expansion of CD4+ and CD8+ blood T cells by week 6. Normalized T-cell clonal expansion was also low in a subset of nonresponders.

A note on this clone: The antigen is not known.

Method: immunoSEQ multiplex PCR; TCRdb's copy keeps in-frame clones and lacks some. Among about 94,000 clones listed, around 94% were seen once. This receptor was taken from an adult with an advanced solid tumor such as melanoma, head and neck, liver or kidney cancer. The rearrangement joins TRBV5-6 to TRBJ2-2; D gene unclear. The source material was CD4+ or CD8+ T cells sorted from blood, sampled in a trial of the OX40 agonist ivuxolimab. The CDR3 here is CASSLGRLNTGELFF. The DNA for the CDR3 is TGTGCCAGCAGCCTGGGCCGTTTGAACACCGGGGAGCTGTTTTTT.